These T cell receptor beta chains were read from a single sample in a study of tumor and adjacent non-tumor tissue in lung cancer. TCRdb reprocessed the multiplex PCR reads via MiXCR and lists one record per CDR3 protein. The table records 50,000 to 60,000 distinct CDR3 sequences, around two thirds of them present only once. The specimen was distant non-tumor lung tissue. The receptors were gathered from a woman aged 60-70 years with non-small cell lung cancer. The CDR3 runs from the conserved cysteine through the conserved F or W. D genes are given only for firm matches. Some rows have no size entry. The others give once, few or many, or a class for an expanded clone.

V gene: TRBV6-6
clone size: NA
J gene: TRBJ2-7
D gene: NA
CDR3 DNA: TGTGCCAACAGTAACTCCTATGTCGAGCAGTACTTC
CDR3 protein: CANSNSYVEQYF

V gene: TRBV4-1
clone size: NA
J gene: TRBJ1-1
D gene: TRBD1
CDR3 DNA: TGTGTCAGCAGCCAAGGACAGGGGGCGAAGGCCGAAGCTTTCTTT
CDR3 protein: CVSSQGQGAKAEAFF

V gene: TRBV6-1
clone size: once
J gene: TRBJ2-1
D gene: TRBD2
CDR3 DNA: TGTGCCAGCAAACTGGGACTATCGGGTTACAATGAGCAGTTCTTT
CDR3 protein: CASKLGLSGYNEQFF

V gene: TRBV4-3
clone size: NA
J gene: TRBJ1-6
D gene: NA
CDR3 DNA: TGCGCCAGCAGCCTCTACCGGGACACGAGTTCGCCCCTCCACTTT
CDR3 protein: CASSLYRDTSSPLHF

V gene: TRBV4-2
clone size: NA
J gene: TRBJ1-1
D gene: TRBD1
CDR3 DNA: TGTGCCAGCAGCCAAGAAGGCAGGACAGGGCCCACTGAAGCTTTCTTC
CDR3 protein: CASSQEGRTGPTEAFF

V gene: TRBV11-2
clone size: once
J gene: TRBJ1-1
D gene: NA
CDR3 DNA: TGTACCTGCAACCTAGACGGGTACACTGAAGCTTTCTTT
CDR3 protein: CTCNLDGYTEAFF

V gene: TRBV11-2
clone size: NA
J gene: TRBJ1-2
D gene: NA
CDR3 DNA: TGTGCCAGCACCTTAGGTTCGGGAATCTACACCTTT
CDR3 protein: CASTLGSGIYTF

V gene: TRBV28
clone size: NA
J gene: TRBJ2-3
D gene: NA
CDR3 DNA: TGTACCAGCAGGCCGGAAACTAGCACAGATACGCAGTATTTT
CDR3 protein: CTSRPETSTDTQYF

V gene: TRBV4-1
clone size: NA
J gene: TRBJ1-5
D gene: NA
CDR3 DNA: TGCGCCAGCAGCCAGACAGAGATTGTTTATCAGCCCCAGCATTTT
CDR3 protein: CASSQTEIVYQPQHF

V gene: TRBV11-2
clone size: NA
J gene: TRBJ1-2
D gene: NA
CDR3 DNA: TGTGCCAGCGGTACGGAGGGAAACCATGGCTACACCTTC
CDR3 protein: CASGTEGNHGYTF

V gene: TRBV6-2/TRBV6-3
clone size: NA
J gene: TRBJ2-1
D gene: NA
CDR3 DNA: TGTGCCAGCAGTCCCGCGATTTCCTACAATGAGCAGCTCTTC
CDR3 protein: CASSPAISYNEQLF

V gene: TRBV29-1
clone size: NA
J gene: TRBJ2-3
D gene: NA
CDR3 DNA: TGCAGCGTTCAGCAGGGGTATGGGAGTCAACCCCAGTATTTT
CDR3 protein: CSVQQGYGSQPQYF

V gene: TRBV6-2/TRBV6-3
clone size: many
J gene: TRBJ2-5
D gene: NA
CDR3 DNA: TGTGCCAGCACCACTAGCCCCCCAGCGCTTTTACAAGAGACCCAGTACTTC
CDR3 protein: CASTTSPPALLQETQYF

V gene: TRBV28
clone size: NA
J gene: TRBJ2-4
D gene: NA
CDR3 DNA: TGTGCCAGCCGTCGAGGGATCAACAGAAACATTCATTACTTC
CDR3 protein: CASRRGINRNIHYF

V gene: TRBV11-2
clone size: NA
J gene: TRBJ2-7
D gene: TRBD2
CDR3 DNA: TGTGTCAACAGGTTAGGATATGCGGGGGGCCCCTGCGAGCAGTACTTC
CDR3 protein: CVNRLGYAGGPCEQYF

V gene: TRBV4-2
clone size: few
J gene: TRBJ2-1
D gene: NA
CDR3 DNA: TGTGCCAGCAGCCAAGATCCGAGTGGGGGGGCCCGAGATGAGCAGTTCTTC
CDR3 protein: CASSQDPSGGARDEQFF

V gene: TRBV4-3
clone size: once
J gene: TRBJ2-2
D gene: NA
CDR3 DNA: TGCGCCAGCAGCCAAGAAATTAGTGGGATATCGAACACCGGGGAGCTGCTTTTT
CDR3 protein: CASSQEISGISNTGELLF

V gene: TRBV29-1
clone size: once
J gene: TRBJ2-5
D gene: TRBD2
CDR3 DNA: TGCAGCGTTGAAGGGTCCGCGGGAGAAGTAGAGACCCAGTACTTC
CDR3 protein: CSVEGSAGEVETQYF

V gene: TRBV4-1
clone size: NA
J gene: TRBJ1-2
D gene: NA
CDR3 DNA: TGCGCCAGCAGCCAAGAGTCGAAGATAGCTAACTATGGCTACACCTTC
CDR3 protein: CASSQESKIANYGYTF

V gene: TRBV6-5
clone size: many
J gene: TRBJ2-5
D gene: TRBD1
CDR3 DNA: TGTGCCAGCAGTAGGACCGGGACAGGAGGCGCGGAGACCCAGTACTTC
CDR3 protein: CASSRTGTGGAETQYF

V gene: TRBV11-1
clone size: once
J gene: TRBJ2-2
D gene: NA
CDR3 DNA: TGTGCCAGCAGCGTCTGGACGGGGGTGAACACCGGAGAGCTGTTTTTT
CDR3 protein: CASSVWTGVNTGELFF

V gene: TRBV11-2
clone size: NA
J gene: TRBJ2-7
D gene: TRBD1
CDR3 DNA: TGTGCCAGCAGCTCGGGGACAGGGACTTTTCACGAGCAGCACTTC
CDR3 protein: CASSSGTGTFHEQHF

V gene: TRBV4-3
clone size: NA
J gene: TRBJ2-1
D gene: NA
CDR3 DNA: TGCGCCAGCAACCAAGATAGGGCTCGGACTTCGAATGTGCAGTTCTTC
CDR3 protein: CASNQDRARTSNVQFF

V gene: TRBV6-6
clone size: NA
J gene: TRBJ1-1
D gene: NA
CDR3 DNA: TGTGCCAGTGGGAAACCTGTAACTTTCTTT
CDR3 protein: CASGKPVTFF

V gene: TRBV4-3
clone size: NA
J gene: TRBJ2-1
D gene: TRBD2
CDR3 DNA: TGTGCCGGCAGTCCGACGAAACTAGCGGGGGACTACAATGAACAATTCTTC
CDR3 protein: CAGSPTKLAGDYNEQFF